These 8 T cell receptor beta chains originate from one sample sequenced in a study of blood T cell repertoires in COVID-19. Sequenced by immunoSEQ multiplex PCR; TCRdb stores in-frame clones only, minus some. The table lists 200,000 or so clones, about 80% of them singletons. The sequencing sample was made of peripheral blood. All receptors come from a human donor with acute or convalescent COVID-19. The donor label of this sample is uncertain.

CDR3 coding DNA: TGTGCCAGCAGTCATGGACTGGACTTCGGTGAGCAGTTCTTC. It codes for CASSHGLDFGEQFF. This chain uses TRBV6-6 with TRBJ2-1; a possible D gene is TRBD2 (5 bases). This CDR3 has 14 amino acids. Germline V gene lookup returns CDR1 MNHNY and CDR2 SVGAGI (reference sequence). Trimming shortened V by 5 bases and J by 9 bases, and 17 bases separated the two germline ends.

V gene TRBV9 combines with J gene TRBJ2-1; D ambiguous. This CDR3 is built from 14 residues. Trimming took 0 bases from V and 3 from J, leaving 7 bases between them. The germline gives CDR1 SGDLS, CDR2 YYNGEE. CDR3 amino acids: CASSVAPSYNEQFF. Here the CDR3 DNA reads TGTGCCAGCAGCGTAGCTCCTAGCTACAATGAGCAGTTCTTC.

A single count supports this clone. V usage is TRBV18 and J usage is TRBJ1-4, with D maybe TRBD1 (6 bases). From germline, CDR1 is KGHSH and CDR2 LQKENI. There are 13 residues in the CDR3. The ends were cut back, 1 base at V and 8 bases at J, with 8 bases in the middle. The CDR3 region is CASSPQGVEKLFF. The DNA for the CDR3 is TGTGCCAGCTCACCACAGGGGGTGGAAAAACTGTTTTTT. Full variable domain (outside the CDR3, taken from reference TRBV18 and TRBJ1-4): NAGVMQNPRHLVRRRGQEARLRCSPMKGHSHVYWYRQLPEEGLKFMVYLQKENIIDESGMPKERFSAEFPKEGPSILRIQQVVRGDSAAYFCASSPQGVEKLFFGSGTQLSVL.

The chain employs TRBV5-1 and TRBJ1-2; weak D call: TRBD1 (6 bases). V gave up 2 bases and J gave up 4 bases, with 9 bases separating them. In germline, CDR1 is SGHRS, CDR2 YFSETQ. This CDR3 comprises 13 residues. The CDR3 DNA is TGCGCCAGCAGCTTTGCAGGGGTCTATGGCTACACCTTC. It yields the protein CASSFAGVYGYTF.

Comments on this clone: Other DNA sequences of this sample code for an identical CDR3. The chain uses TRBV5-1 and TRBJ2-5; 9 bases are shared with TRBD1. The CDR3 runs to 14 residues. V shed 4 bases, J shed 3 bases, and the junction held 4 bases outside the gene matches. Germline assignment: CDR1 SGHRS and CDR2 YFSETQ. Written as DNA, the CDR3 is TGCGCCAGCAGCCCGGGACAGGGTAAAGAGACCCAGTACTTC. This codes for CASSPGQGKETQYF.

The rearrangement joins TRBV5-4 to TRBJ1-2; D might be TRBD1 (6 bases). V lost 4 bases, J lost 2 bases, and 9 bases lay in between. The length of the CDR3 is 13 residues. CDR1 and CDR2 (germline): SGHNT, YYREEE (reference sequence). CDR3 nucleotide sequence: TGTGCCAGCAGCCCGGACAGAAACTATGGCTACACCTTC. Encoded protein: CASSPDRNYGYTF.

The chain has TRBV30 and TRBJ2-6; tentatively, D is TRBD2 (7 bases). There are 16 residues in the CDR3. Germline CDR1 reads GTSNPN; CDR2 reads SVGIG (reference sequence). V was pared by 5 bases and J by 0 bases, with 14 bases between. CDR3 coding DNA: TGTGCCTGGGTGGGGGGGCCCGACTCTGGGGCCAACGTCCTGACTTTC. This gives the protein CAWVGGPDSGANVLTF.

This clone was observed a single time. The chain carries TRBV6-5 and TRBJ1-1; D is possibly TRBD1 (6 bases). In germline, CDR1 is MNHEY, CDR2 SVGAGI. CDR3 length equals 14 residues. Trimming cost V 5 bases and J 0 bases, with 10 bases left between them. CDR3 DNA sequence: TGTGCCAGCAGTCGGACAGACATGAACACTGAAGCTTTCTTT. Translated: CASSRTDMNTEAFF.